This T cell receptor (beta chain) is drawn from a study of blood T cell repertoires in COVID-19. Whole-study context: Sources were T cells, B-cell-depleted T cells, or PBMCs; the material itself was cDNA or gDNA.

Profiled with immunoSEQ multiplex PCR; TCRdb holds only in-frame clones, not every one. Among fewer than 200,000 clones listed, roughly nine tenths were seen once. CDR1 KGHSH and CDR2 LQKENI come from the germline V gene. The CDR3 covers 13 residues. V lost 3 bases to trimming and J lost 5 bases; unmatched junction nucleotides: 1. Specimen: peripheral blood. The chain has TRBV18 and TRBJ1-5; TRBD1 matches 7 bases. The clonotype originates from a man in his 60s with acute or convalescent COVID-19. The CDR3 region is CASSPDRDQPQHF. The CDR3 nucleotides are TGTGCCAGCTCACCCGACAGGGATCAGCCCCAGCATTTT.